These T cell receptor beta chains were read from a single sample in a study of cytomegalovirus exposure and HLA in healthy donors. TCRdb's table, derived via immunoSEQ multiplex PCR, lists solely in-frame clones and lacks some. This sample has 150,000 to 200,000 clones, with around 75% found just once. The sequencing sample was made of PBMCs. These TCRs come from a woman under 40 in good health and CMV-seronegative. Each CDR3 is given with its conserved first and last residue. D genes are given only for firm matches. The size entry is marked missing in some rows and otherwise reads once, few, many or a size class.

V gene,J gene,clone size,D gene,CDR3 DNA,CDR3 protein
TRBV6-6,TRBJ2-1,.,.,TGTGCCAGCAGGGAGTACAATGAGCAGTTCTTC,CASREYNEQFF
TRBV5-4,TRBJ2-1,.,TRBD1,TGTGCCAGCAGCTTCGGGACAGGGTATGATGAGCAGTTCTTC,CASSFGTGYDEQFF
TRBV7-2,TRBJ2-7,.,TRBD2,TGTGCCAGCAGCCTCGGGAGGGCCTTTCCCTACGAGCAGTACTTC,CASSLGRAFPYEQYF
TRBV6-6,TRBJ1-1,.,.,TGTGCCAGCAGCCGAACCGGGACACAAAACACTGAAGCTTTCTTT,CASSRTGTQNTEAFF
TRBV4-2,TRBJ2-1,few,TRBD1,TGTGCCAGCAGCCAAGATCGGGACAGGTCCTCCTACAATGAGCAGTTCTTC,CASSQDRDRSSYNEQFF
TRBV7-2,TRBJ1-2,.,.,TGTGCCAGCAGCTTAGCGTCAGGGCGCCGAATATCTTATGGCTACACCTTC,CASSLASGRRISYGYTF
TRBV11-1,TRBJ2-1,.,.,TGTGCCAGCAGCTCCCCGATCGGGGGGCAGTTCTTC,CASSSPIGGQFF
TRBV5-8,TRBJ2-7,few,TRBD1,TGTGCCAGCAGCTTGCGGTTAGGACAGGGGCCCTACGAGCAGTACTTC,CASSLRLGQGPYEQYF
TRBV29-1,TRBJ1-1,.,.,TGCAGCTCTCGCGGAGGGCGCACTGAAGCTTTCTTT,CSSRGGRTEAFF
TRBV2,TRBJ1-1,.,TRBD1,TGTGCCAGCAGTGAACTGTGGGACAGGCGGCGAAGGGGCACTGAAGCTTTCTTT,CASSELWDRRRRGTEAFF
TRBV5-4,TRBJ1-2,.,.,TGTGCCAGCACCCCGGGGGGTTACGGCTACACCTTC,CASTPGGYGYTF